This TCR beta chain was profiled in a study of blood T cell repertoires in COVID-19 (dated by TCRdb to the early 2020s). About the study as a whole: Samples from collaborators originated in the United States, Italy and Spain and spanned both the acute and convalescent phases of COVID-19. A freely available public database, intended as a resource for researchers studying the immune response to SARS-CoV-2, is where the repertoires were released. A de-identified subject ID, COVID-19 status, age in years and sex were almost always included in the sample metadata. Deeply sampled blood TCRbeta repertoires from subjects exposed to, actively infected with, or recovered from COVID-19 were included in the dataset. The samples were drawn from two sources: the first 160 participants of the ongoing ImmuneRACE study, and over 950 subjects contributed by 6 global collaborators. The prospective study material was composed of cDNA or gDNA derived from T cells, B-cell-depleted T cells, or PBMCs. Where HLA class I and class II types were available, the types were taken from metadata supplied by the sample provider, not from assay-based typing. On the study overall, not on this receptor specifically: The quantity of clinical and demographic metadata differed by source and by participant and was supplied without curation.

Compared with germline, V lacks 7 bases and J lacks 0 bases; bases without a gene match: 2. From its cysteine to its phenylalanine, the CDR3 spans 15 amino acids. Of all the DNA, just the CDR3 is kept, 45 bases in frame from base 1. CDR1 and CDR2 were assigned from the germline V gene as SNHLY and FYNNEI. As for this clone: The antigen this receptor binds is unknown. No base quality information exists; no much larger clone differs at one position.

Whole blood was collected in K2EDTA tubes by collaborating institutions according to the institutions' own protocols. For TCRbeta analysis, collaborators shipped samples as frozen whole blood, isolated PBMCs, or DNA extracted from either of those sample types. TCRbeta CDR3 regions were amplified from genomic DNA using the immunoSEQ Assay, a bias-controlled multiplex PCR. The study's own analysis went as follows. The number of nucleated cells in each sample was estimated by amplification of reference gene primers within the assay. Sequence reads were collapsed and filtered to measure the absolute abundance of every unique TCRbeta CDR3 rearrangement. For each sample, productive Simpson clonality was calculated as the square root of Simpson's diversity index over productive rearrangements. In TCRdb, the immuneACCESS table is reduced to in-frame sequences with V and J assigned. These tables do not hold every clone; where another copy was compared, an unresolved V gene accounts for under half, and the others remain unexplained. V and J calls and clone size are as listed in that table; D and trimming were resolved from the DNA. Within this sample are 75,000 to 90,000 clones, with roughly 89% of them counted one time only. The ten largest clones represent 1.5% to 2% of the sample.

The specimen sequenced was peripheral blood. The source of this sequence is a woman between 50 and 59 years old in a cohort sampled during active COVID-19. The chain is encoded by TRBV2 joined to TRBJ2-2; 10 nucleotides in the junction match TRBD1. The DNA is as follows: TGTGCCAGCACCGGACAGGGGGCGAACACCGGGGAGCTGTTTTTT. Translated, it gives CASTGQGANTGELFF. With all but the CDR3 taken from the reference TRBV2 and TRBJ2-2 genes, the full variable domain is: EPEVTQTPSHQVTQMGQEVILRCVPISNHLYFYWYRQILGQKVEFLVSFYNNEISEKSEIFDDQFSVERPDGSNFTLKIRSTKLEDSAMYFCASTGQGANTGELFFGEGSRLTVL.